This TCR beta chain came from a study of T cell responses to AZD1222 COVID-19 vaccine. Regarding the study as a whole: The donor cohort was predominantly white British with a female majority, and clonal diversity may have been underestimated. Sampling captured repertoires only after the peak T cell response. Recipients of two AZD1222 doses showed rising Spike-specific TCR breadth and depth.

The repertoire was sequenced with immunoSEQ multiplex PCR; TCRdb's copy has only in-frame clones and lacks some. Of about 210,000 clones in the sample, around 94% were seen once. Trimming left V 0 bases short and J 2 bases short, with 11 bases between. Per the germline V gene, CDR1 is GTSNPN and CDR2 is SVGIG (reference sequence). This CDR3 comprises 15 residues. Comments on this clone: The target antigen is unknown.

This TCR was recovered from an adult who received the MenACWY meningococcal vaccine as a control. The V and J genes are TRBV30 and TRBJ1-5; D unclear. Material: peripheral blood, obtained 28 days after the second dose of the MenACWY control vaccine. CDR3 sequence (DNA): TGTGCCTGGAGTGTATCAGGTTTAGGCAATCAGCCCCAGCATTTT. Translated, it gives CAWSVSGLGNQPQHF.